The 26 T cell receptor beta chains given below trace back to one sample, sequenced in a study of blood T cell repertoires in COVID-19. Some clones are missing from TCRdb's copy, which holds only in-frame ones; the method was immunoSEQ multiplex PCR. The table includes about 220,000 clones, about four fifths detected once. Source material: PBMCs or T cells enriched from blood (not recorded which). Receptor source: a woman aged 40 to 50 with acute COVID-19.

The V and J genes are TRBV7-3 and TRBJ2-3; TRBD2 matches at 8 bases. This CDR3 has 17 amino acids. After removal of 5 bases from V and 2 bases from J, the junction contained 12 bases not matched to a gene. From germline, CDR1 is SGHTA and CDR2 FQGTGA. Here the CDR3 reads CASSPRVGGGHTDTQYF. CDR3 bases: TGTGCCAGCAGCCCCCGGGTGGGCGGGGGGCACACAGATACGCAGTATTTT.

The chain couples TRBV30 to TRBJ1-2; 7 bases are shared with TRBD1. In germline, CDR1 is GTSNPN, CDR2 SVGIG (reference sequence). The CDR3 contains 13 residues. CDR3: CALDDRVNYGYTF. Here the CDR3 DNA reads TGTGCTCTCGATGACAGGGTAAACTATGGCTACACCTTC. Based on the CDR3 plus reference TRBV30 and TRBJ1-2, the full variable domain is SQTIHQWPATLVQPVGSPLSLECTVEGTSNPNLYWYRQAAGRGLQLLFYSVGIGQISSEVPQNLSASRPQDRQFILSSKKLLLSDSGFYLCALDDRVNYGYTFGSGTRLTVV.

The chain has TRBV4-1 and TRBJ2-7; no firm D call. The V and J ends lost 2 bases and 3 bases respectively, with 8 bases between them. The germline V gene has CDR1 MGHRA and CDR2 YSYEKL. The CDR3 spans 13 residues. The CDR3 DNA reads TGCGCCAGCAGCCAAAATGTAAACTACGAGCAGTACTTC. Translation gives CASSQNVNYEQYF.

The chain recombines TRBV9 with TRBJ1-1; 7 bases line up with TRBD1. Germline V gene lookup returns CDR1 SGDLS and CDR2 YYNGEE. The ends lost 0 bases at V and 10 bases at J; junction bases unmatched: 12. The CDR3 length is 15 residues. For the CDR3, the DNA is TGTGCCAGCAGCGTAGGGCAGGGGGGACCTCTAGGAGCTTTCTTT. This encodes CASSVGQGGPLGAFF.

The chain links TRBV10-3 to TRBJ2-3, with a weak D call TRBD2 (6 bases). The ends were cut back, 5 bases at V and 2 bases at J, with 8 bases in the middle. Germline CDR1 reads ENHRY; CDR2 reads SYGVKD. This CDR3 is built from 13 residues. CDR3 coding DNA: TGTGCCATCAGTTGGGGGGTCACAGATACGCAGTATTTT. Translation gives CAISWGVTDTQYF.

CDR3: CASSRTGAQGPPLHF. The CDR3 DNA sequence: TGTGCCAGCTCGCGGACAGGGGCGCAAGGTCCACCCCTCCACTTT. The chain uses TRBV18 and TRBJ1-6, with 9 bases that match TRBD1. Germline V gene lookup returns CDR1 KGHSH and CDR2 LQKENI. This CDR3 is built from 15 residues. Trimming cost V 6 bases and J 11 bases; bases outside gene matches: 11.

This chain links TRBV10-2 with TRBJ2-3; D may be TRBD1 (5 bases). V dropped 5 bases and J dropped 8 bases, with 11 bases sitting between them. The CDR3 totals 12 residues. Germline assignment: CDR1 WSHSY and CDR2 SAAADI. CDR3 protein: CASSKDTATQYF. The CDR3 coding sequence is TGCGCCAGCAGTAAGGACACTGCTACGCAGTATTTT.

Concerning this clone: This CDR3 is also generated by other DNA sequences in the sample. The chain combines TRBV29-1 with TRBJ2-5, with D possibly matching TRBD1 (5 bases). The CDR3 is made up of 12 amino acids. Germline V gene data show CDR1 as SQVTM and CDR2 as ANQGSEA. V lost 4 bases, J lost 1 base, and 7 bases lay in between. CDR3 protein: CSVGQFQETQYF. CDR3 DNA sequence: TGCAGCGTTGGACAGTTCCAAGAGACCCAGTACTTC. The full variable domain, in which reference TRBV29-1 and TRBJ2-5 provide the parts outside the CDR3, is SAVISQKPSRDICQRGTSLTIQCQVDSQVTMMFWYRQQPGQSLTLIATANQGSEATYESGFVIDKFPISRPNLTFSTLTVSNMSPEDSSIYLCSVGQFQETQYFGPGTRLLVL.

The chain is built from TRBV7-2 and TRBJ1-1, with TRBD1 identical over 9 bases. V lost 3 bases, J lost 5 bases, and 4 bases stayed unmatched. Looked up from germline, CDR1 is SGHTA and CDR2 is FQGNSA. The CDR3 has 14 amino acids. CDR3 DNA: TGTGCCAGCAGCTTTTCAGACAGGGGGACTGAAGCTTTCTTT. Residues: CASSFSDRGTEAFF.

This chain uses TRBV30 with TRBJ1-6; D call uncertain. Trimming left V 0 bases short and J 7 bases short, with 13 bases between. The germline gives CDR1 GTSNPN, CDR2 SVGIG (reference sequence). The CDR3 consists of 15 residues. The CDR3 sequence: CAWSVDYGANSPLHF. Written as DNA, the CDR3 is TGTGCCTGGAGTGTGGATTACGGAGCGAATTCACCCCTCCACTTT.

The chain carries TRBV19 and TRBJ2-1, with 7 bases identical to TRBD1. J was trimmed by 0 bases and V by 5 bases; bases with no gene match: 4. Germline V gene sequence: CDR1 LNHDA, CDR2 SQIVND (reference sequence). The CDR3 extends over 15 amino acids. The CDR3 protein is CASSPRDSSYNEQFF. The DNA of the CDR3 is TGTGCCAGTAGTCCTCGGGACAGCTCCTACAATGAGCAGTTCTTC. Full variable domain (missing parts from reference TRBV19 and TRBJ2-1): DGGITQSPKYLFRKEGQNVTLSCEQNLNHDAMYWYRQDPGQGLRLIYYSQIVNDFQKGDIAEGYSVSREKKESFPLTVTSAQKNPTAFYLCASSPRDSSYNEQFFGPGTRLTVL.

This chain connects TRBV11-2 to TRBJ2-5; D possibly corresponds to TRBD1 (5 bases). Germline CDR1 and CDR2: SGHAT and FQNNGV. Trimming took 5 bases from V and 1 from J, leaving 11 bases between them. The CDR3 runs to 14 residues. Here the CDR3 reads CASSPHRSQETQYF. The DNA for the CDR3 is TGTGCCAGCAGCCCCCACAGGTCCCAAGAGACCCAGTACTTC.

The V call is TRBV7-6, the J call TRBJ2-1; 14 bases are a match to TRBD2. The trim removed 0 bases at V and 7 bases at J, leaving 8 bases unmatched. Germline CDR1 reads SGHVS; CDR2 reads FNYEAQ. The CDR3 spans 18 residues. The CDR3 here is CASSLAPGTSGRTNEQFF. CDR3 sequence (DNA): TGTGCCAGCAGCTTAGCGCCCGGGACTAGCGGGAGAACTAATGAGCAGTTCTTC.

The chain combines TRBV6-1 with TRBJ2-3; 7 bases are shared with TRBD1. Germline loops: CDR1 MNHNS, CDR2 SASEGT. The V segment lost 2 bases and the J segment 2 bases; nucleotides outside the gene matches: 4. This CDR3 is 15 amino acids long. DNA of the CDR3: TGTGCCAGCAGTGAACAAGACAGGGTCACAGATACGCAGTATTTT. It specifies CASSEQDRVTDTQYF.

The genes are TRBV24-1 and TRBJ1-4, with D perhaps matching TRBD1 (5 bases). Germline V lookup: CDR1 KGHDR, CDR2 SFDVKD. The CDR3 contains 15 residues. V was trimmed by 3 bases and J by 5 bases, leaving 12 bases between them. The DNA for the CDR3 is TGTGCCACCAGTGATGGGGTCCCAGGGAATGAAAAACTGTTTTTT. Residues: CATSDGVPGNEKLFF.

V gene TRBV6-2 or TRBV6-3 combines with J gene TRBJ2-3, with TRBD2 identical over 7 bases. Germline V gene lookup returns CDR1 MNHEY and CDR2 SVGEGT. With 0 bases clipped from V and 0 bases from J, the junction kept 9 bases outside the gene matches. CDR3 length equals 18 residues. The CDR3 region is CASSYSPSRGSSTDTQYF. CDR3 DNA sequence: TGTGCCAGCAGTTACTCACCGTCCCGCGGGAGTAGCACAGATACGCAGTATTTT.

This chain connects TRBV27 to TRBJ1-2; D unclear. The CDR3 length is 14 residues. CDR1 MNHEY and CDR2 SMNVEV come from the germline V gene (reference sequence). V shed 8 bases and J shed 4 bases, with 17 bases lying between them. The CDR3 sequence: CASRPSGKIYGYTF. CDR3 in DNA: TGTGCCAGCCGCCCAAGCGGAAAGATCTATGGCTACACCTTC.

V and J are TRBV6-5 and TRBJ2-7; 8 bases are a match to TRBD1. This CDR3 spans 13 amino acids. With V trimmed by 6 bases and J by 4 bases, 5 bases remained unmatched. The germline CDR1 and CDR2 sequences are MNHEY and SVGAGI. CDR3 loop: CASSRTGPYEQYF. As DNA, the CDR3 is TGTGCCAGCAGCCGGACAGGGCCGTACGAGCAGTACTTC.

This chain links TRBV7-8 with TRBJ1-2; D possibly corresponds to TRBD1 (5 bases). The ends were cut back, 5 bases at V and 4 bases at J, with 17 bases in the middle. CDR1 SGHVS and CDR2 FQNEAQ come from the germline V gene. CDR3 length: 15 amino acids. CDR3 nucleotide sequence: TGTGCCAGCAGCCCCCGGGACTTATCCTTCTATGGCTACACCTTC. Protein sequence: CASSPRDLSFYGYTF.

The chain employs TRBV5-4 and TRBJ2-3; D is ambiguous. The germline V and J ends were trimmed by 0 bases and 6 bases, with 8 bases remaining between them. Germline V gives CDR1 SGHNT, CDR2 YYREEE (reference sequence). The CDR3 has 13 amino acids. CDR3 loop: CASSLAGRDTQYF. CDR3 nucleotides: TGTGCCAGCAGCTTGGCCGGCAGGGATACGCAGTATTTT.

The chain uses TRBV7-8 and TRBJ1-3, with 7 bases identical to TRBD1. The CDR3 runs 14 residues. Germline V gives CDR1 SGHVS, CDR2 FQNEAQ. V was pared by 5 bases and J by 3 bases, with 4 bases of the junction left unmatched. This CDR3 is CASSPTGSGNTIYF. CDR3 coding DNA: TGTGCCAGCAGCCCGACAGGGAGTGGAAACACCATATATTTT.

This chain links TRBV28 with TRBJ2-6; maybe TRBD1 (6 bases). V lost 5 bases and J lost 2, with 10 bases in between. Looked up from germline, CDR1 is MDHEN and CDR2 is SYDVKM. The CDR3 is 15 residues long. The CDR3 loop is CASSPHRAGANVLTF. The CDR3 DNA reads TGTGCCAGCAGTCCCCACAGGGCTGGGGCCAACGTCCTGACTTTC.

The CDR3 here is CASSLNGGSYNEQFF. CDR3 in DNA: TGCGCCAGCAGCTTGAACGGGGGCTCCTACAATGAGCAGTTCTTC. This chain connects TRBV5-1 to TRBJ2-1; possibly TRBD2 for D (6 bases). The germline gives CDR1 SGHRS, CDR2 YFSETQ. Trimming cost V 1 base and J 0 bases, with 8 bases left between them. The CDR3 has 15 amino acids.

The chain is built from TRBV7-9 and TRBJ2-1; tentatively, D is TRBD2 (5 bases). Germline assignment: CDR1 SEHNR and CDR2 FQNEAQ (reference sequence). The length of the CDR3 is 14 residues. Trimming cost V 5 bases and J 8 bases, with 16 bases left between them. CDR3: CASSRKASSDEQFF. CDR3 DNA sequence: TGTGCCAGCAGCCGTAAAGCTAGTAGCGATGAGCAGTTCTTC. The full variable domain, completed using reference TRBV7-9 and TRBJ2-1, is DTGVSQNPRHKITKRGQNVTFRCDPISEHNRLYWYRQTLGQGPEFLTYFQNEAQLEKSRLLSDRFSAERPKGSFSTLEIQRTEQGDSAMYLCASSRKASSDEQFFGPGTRLTVL.

The rearrangement joins TRBV30 to TRBJ1-1; 7 bases map to TRBD1. The length of the CDR3 is 15 residues. The germline V gene has CDR1 GTSNPN and CDR2 SVGIG (reference sequence). V lost 2 bases to trimming and J lost 1 base; unmatched junction nucleotides: 7. In nucleotides, the CDR3 is TGTGCCTGGAGTCCTCGGACAGGTTGGAACACTGAAGCTTTCTTT. Amino acid sequence: CAWSPRTGWNTEAFF. Complete variable domain (other parts from reference TRBV30 and TRBJ1-1): SQTIHQWPATLVQPVGSPLSLECTVEGTSNPNLYWYRQAAGRGLQLLFYSVGIGQISSEVPQNLSASRPQDRQFILSSKKLLLSDSGFYLCAWSPRTGWNTEAFFGQGTRLTVV.

V is TRBV5-4 and J is TRBJ1-4; D may be TRBD1 (6 bases). The V gene lost 1 base and the J gene lost 3 bases, with 10 bases spanning the gap. Per the germline V gene, CDR1 is SGHNT and CDR2 is YYREEE (reference sequence). The CDR3 spans 15 residues. CDR3 in DNA: TGTGCCAGCAGCTTGATGGGGGCCCCTAATGAAAAACTGTTTTTT. Translation: CASSLMGAPNEKLFF. Full variable domain (remainder filled in from reference TRBV5-4 and TRBJ1-4): ETGVTQSPTHLIKTRGQQVTLRCSSQSGHNTVSWYQQALGQGPQFIFQYYREEENGRGNFPPRFSGLQFPNYSSELNVNALELDDSALYLCASSLMGAPNEKLFFGSGTQLSVL.